Shown below are 29 T cell receptor beta chains from a single sample sequenced in a study of T cells after yellow fever vaccination. TCRdb passed the 5' RACE reads through MiXCR, listing each CDR3 protein once. The table lists 90,000 to 150,000 distinct CDR3 sequences, roughly 7.2% of them singletons. The specimen was CD4+ T cells sorted from PBMCs, collected around 45 days after the first yellow fever vaccination. The receptors were sampled from a man between 18 and 29 years old who received the YFV17D yellow fever vaccine.

This clonotype was counted at least ten times. CDR3: CASSSLRGTDTQYF. CDR3 bases: TGTGCCAGCAGCTCCCTAAGAGGCACAGATACGCAGTATTTT. The chain couples TRBV5-6 to TRBJ2-3; D is unresolved. The germline V gene encodes CDR1 SGHDT and CDR2 YYEEEE. The CDR3 consists of 14 residues. Trimming removed 3 bases from V and 1 base from J, with 9 bases in between. The full variable domain, completed using reference TRBV5-6 and TRBJ2-3, is DAGVTQSPTHLIKTRGQQVTLRCSPKSGHDTVSWYQQALGQGPQFIFQYYEEEERQRGNFPDRFSGHQFPNYSSELNVNALLLGDSALYLCASSSLRGTDTQYFGPGTRLTVL.

This clonotype came up many times. The rearrangement uses TRBV6-5 and TRBJ1-4; D remains ambiguous. V lost 2 bases and J 8 bases, leaving 6 bases between the germline ends. The CDR3 extends over 12 amino acids. Germline CDR1 MNHEY, CDR2 SVGAGI. CDR3 bases: TGTGCCAGCAGTTACGCGGGGGAAAAACTGTTTTTT. The encoded protein is CASSYAGEKLFF.

Many counts were recorded for this clonotype. The rearrangement joins TRBV6-5 to TRBJ2-1; TRBD1 aligns across 7 bases. In germline, CDR1 is MNHEY, CDR2 SVGAGI. V lost 2 bases and J lost 3; bases outside the gene matches: 4. This CDR3 has 15 residues. In nucleotides, the CDR3 is TGTGCCAGCAGTTACGAGACAGGGTTCTACAATGAGCAGTTCTTC. The encoded protein is CASSYETGFYNEQFF.

In its sample, this clonotype was seen many times. This sequence joins TRBV4-2 and TRBJ2-3, with D unresolved. This CDR3 contains 14 residues. The V end was cut by 4 bases, the J end by 1 base, with 9 bases between. CDR1 and CDR2 from the germline V gene are LGHNA and YNFKEQ. The CDR3 DNA reads as TGTGCCAGCAGCCCCCGGATAGGCACAGATACGCAGTATTTT. Its protein product is CASSPRIGTDTQYF.

The J gene is TRBJ2-7, the V gene TRBV5-4, with D possibly TRBD1 on 5 matching bases. Germline assignment: CDR1 SGHNT and CDR2 YYREEE (reference sequence). CDR3 length equals 14 residues. Trimming shortened V by 4 bases and J by 6 bases, and 17 bases separated the two germline ends. The CDR3 protein is CASSLGIRQGEQYF. The CDR3 coding sequence is TGTGCCAGCAGCCTTGGTATTCGGCAGGGCGAGCAGTACTTC.

This chain joins TRBV7-9 and TRBJ2-7, with D possibly being TRBD1 or TRBD2 (5 bases each). Trimming took 5 bases from V and 0 from J, leaving 17 bases between them. Germline V CDR1 and CDR2: SEHNR, FQNEAQ (reference sequence). The CDR3 extends over 16 amino acids. CDR3 DNA: TGTGCCAGCAGCCATTCAACGGGACCGGTCTCCTACGAGCAGTACGTC. Encoded protein: CASSHSTGPVSYEQYV.

In its sample, this clonotype was seen many times. The V gene is TRBV10-3, the J gene TRBJ2-1; D ambiguous. V dropped 1 base and J dropped 5 bases, with 9 bases sitting between them. Germline CDR1 reads ENHRY; CDR2 reads SYGVKD. This CDR3 contains 14 residues. The CDR3 DNA sequence: TGTGCCATCAGTGAGTATGCAGGAGACAATGAGCAGTTCTTC. Its translation: CAISEYAGDNEQFF.

This clonotype was seen a handful of times. The V and J genes are TRBV7-8 and TRBJ2-6; D is ambiguous. CDR3 size: 16 residues. Germline V gene data show CDR1 as SGHVS and CDR2 as FQNEAQ. Trimming stripped 9 bases from V and 4 bases from J, with 19 bases between. CDR3 DNA: TGTGCCAGTGATGGCCCCGGGTTGAGAGGGGCCAACGTCCTGACTTTC. Translation: CASDGPGLRGANVLTF.

By sample fraction, this clonotype is medium-sized. The chain has TRBV2 and TRBJ1-1; 7 bases match TRBD1. The CDR3 covers 14 residues. V dropped 4 bases and J dropped 4; count of bases not matched to a gene: 6. CDR1 is SNHLY, CDR2 FYNNEI, per germline. The CDR3 sequence: CASSGRQGSTEAFF. The CDR3 DNA reads TGTGCCAGCAGTGGCAGACAGGGTAGCACTGAAGCTTTCTTT.

This clonotype was counted ten times or more. J is TRBJ2-3 and V is TRBV20-1; the D call may be TRBD1 or TRBD2 (5 bases each). The CDR3 has 13 amino acids. Germline V gene sequence: CDR1 DFQATT, CDR2 SNEGSKA (reference sequence). Trimming removed 8 bases from V and 2 bases from J, with 14 bases in between. The DNA of the CDR3 is TGCAGTTCAGACGGGGCCCTCACAGATACGCAGTATTTT. As protein: CSSDGALTDTQYF.

V usage is TRBV27 and J usage is TRBJ2-3; D may be TRBD2 (5 bases). Germline V gene data show CDR1 as MNHEY and CDR2 as SMNVEV (reference sequence). V was cut by 6 bases and J by 1 base, with 11 bases left in between. The CDR3 consists of 14 residues. CDR3 DNA: TGTGCCAGCAGGTTAAGGGAGCGCACAGATACGCAGTATTTT. This encodes CASRLRERTDTQYF.

This clonotype was seen at least ten times. The gene calls are TRBV14 and TRBJ1-2; TRBD1 matches 7 bases. J was trimmed by 2 bases and V by 4 bases; bases with no gene match: 4. The CDR3 consists of 14 residues. Germline lookup yields CDR1 SGHDN and CDR2 FVKESK. The CDR3 loop reads CASSPNRGNYGYTF. Written as DNA, the CDR3 is TGTGCCAGCAGCCCCAACAGGGGAAACTATGGCTACACCTTC.

This clonotype showed up many times. The rearrangement uses TRBV20-1 and TRBJ1-2, with D possibly TRBD1 on 6 matching bases. The CDR3 covers 13 residues. CDR1 and CDR2 (germline): DFQATT, SNEGSKA (reference sequence). V shed 6 bases and J shed 5 bases, with 16 bases lying between them. In DNA form, the CDR3 reads TGCAGTGCCGGGACCAGGACAGCTTATGGCTACACCTTC. Translation: CSAGTRTAYGYTF.

In this sample, this clonotype is large. V usage is TRBV7-2 and J usage is TRBJ1-1, with 7 bases fitting TRBD1. Germline loops: CDR1 SGHTA, CDR2 FQGNSA. CDR3 length: 13 amino acids. Trimming at V came to 4 bases and at J to 4 bases, leaving 3 bases not matched to a gene. The CDR3 nucleotides are TGTGCCAGCAGCTACCGACAGGGCACTGAAGCTTTCTTT. Protein sequence: CASSYRQGTEAFF.

This clonotype appeared many times. The CDR3 sequence: CASSPPAGGAFF. CDR3 coding DNA: TGTGCCAGCAGCCCCCCCGCAGGTGGGGCTTTCTTT. This chain connects TRBV7-2 to TRBJ1-1; unclear D gene. V was clipped by 5 bases and J by 11 bases, with 15 bases between them. CDR1 and CDR2 from the germline V gene are SGHTA and FQGNSA. The CDR3 is 12 residues long.

Comment on this clonotype: A much larger clone sits a single nucleotide away, making a read error possible. The V gene is TRBV12-3 or TRBV12-4, the J gene TRBJ1-1; TRBD1 might be the D (5 bases). The CDR3 is 14 amino acids. The CDR3 loop reads CDSSPGRVNTEAFF. The DNA of the CDR3 is TGTGACAGCAGTCCAGGGCGAGTGAACACTGAAGCTTTCTTT.

The CDR3 DNA sequence: TGTGCCAGCTCACCTAGGAGTACCAAAAACATTCAGTACTTC. This gives the protein CASSPRSTKNIQYF. The chain joins TRBV18 to TRBJ2-4; unclear D gene. The CDR3 extends over 14 amino acids. Deletions cut 3 bases from V and 2 bases from J, with 8 bases between. The germline gives CDR1 KGHSH, CDR2 LQKENI.

This clonotype was detected ten times or more. The V and J genes are TRBV7-2 and TRBJ2-5, with 9 bases aligning to TRBD2. Per germline, CDR1 SGHTA and CDR2 FQGNSA. Trimming removed 2 bases from V and 4 bases from J; junction bases left unmatched: 8. CDR3 size: 16 residues. CDR3: CASSLTSGGLVETQYF. The DNA for the CDR3 is TGTGCCAGCAGCTTAACCAGCGGGGGGCTAGTAGAGACCCAGTACTTC.

This clonotype was counted many times. The V and J genes are TRBV5-1 and TRBJ2-3; 8 positions agree with TRBD2. The V gene end was trimmed by 2 bases and the J gene end by 3 bases; junction bases not matched to a gene: 2. This CDR3 is built from 14 residues. Germline assignment: CDR1 SGHRS and CDR2 YFSETQ. The CDR3 DNA follows: TGCGCCAGCAGCTTCAAGCGGGGGACAGATACGCAGTATTTT. This sequence encodes CASSFKRGTDTQYF.

This clonotype was detected many times. The rearrangement links TRBV24-1 to TRBJ1-1; D might be TRBD1 (6 bases). Trimming cost V 4 bases and J 9 bases, with 11 bases left between them. Germline loops: CDR1 KGHDR, CDR2 SFDVKD. The length of the CDR3 is 12 residues. In DNA, the CDR3 is TGTGCCACCAGTGACCCAGACAGGAAAGCTTTCTTT. It specifies CATSDPDRKAFF.

This clonotype was seen repeatedly, ten times or more. The rearrangement joins TRBV12-3 or TRBV12-4 to TRBJ2-7; D may be TRBD2 (6 bases). This CDR3 has 13 residues. With 6 bases removed from V and 4 bases from J, the gap between germline ends came to 13 bases. CDR3 coding DNA: TGTGCCAGCAGCACGCGGGGACGATACGAGCAGTACTTC. Translation gives CASSTRGRYEQYF.

Here the CDR3 DNA reads TGCAGTGCTAGAGATCAGATGACAGGGGGTTGGGGCACCGGGGAGCTGTTTTTT. Translated, it gives CSARDQMTGGWGTGELFF. This chain joins TRBV20-1 and TRBJ2-2; 9 bases fit TRBD1. Germline V gene data show CDR1 as DFQATT and CDR2 as SNEGSKA (reference sequence). J gave up 4 bases and V 0 bases, and 12 bases lay outside the gene matches. This CDR3 has 18 amino acids.

This clonotype was counted ten times or more. This chain links TRBV20-1 with TRBJ2-7; D remains unclear. Germline lookup yields CDR1 DFQATT and CDR2 SNEGSKA (reference sequence). The CDR3 sequence is 14 residues long. Trimming took 5 bases from V and 4 from J, leaving 18 bases between them. CDR3 loop: CSAGSVAKEYEQYF. Written as DNA, the CDR3 is TGCAGTGCTGGATCCGTGGCGAAGGAGTACGAGCAGTACTTC.

As concerns this clonotype: A single base separates this from a much larger clone, so it may be a read error. The chain uses TRBV29-1 and TRBJ2-7; 8 positions agree with TRBD1. CDR1 is SQVTM and CDR2 is ANQGSEA in the germline V gene. The V segment lost 2 bases and the J segment 0 bases; nucleotides outside the gene matches: 3. This CDR3 region has 14 residues. CDR3 nucleotide sequence: TGCAGCGTTGAAAGGGACAGGTCCTCCTACGAGCAGTACTTC. The encoded protein is CSVERDRSSYEQYF.

This clonotype was detected ten times or more. The chain is built from TRBV3-1 and TRBJ2-3; D could derive from TRBD1 or TRBD2 (5 bases each). V lost 5 bases and J 6 bases, leaving 15 bases between the germline ends. The CDR3 loop spans 14 amino acids. CDR1 and CDR2 from the germline V gene are LGHDT and YNNKEL (reference sequence). The CDR3 sequence is CASSSRAGADTQYF. The CDR3 DNA follows: TGTGCCAGCAGCTCTAGGGCCGGGGCTGATACGCAGTATTTT.

At least ten counts were recorded for this clonotype. This chain connects TRBV5-1 to TRBJ2-3; D gene uncertain. The CDR3 sequence is 15 residues long. The V gene's germline CDR1 is SGHRS and CDR2 YFSETQ. Trimming left V 0 bases short and J 0 bases short, with 8 bases between. DNA of the CDR3: TGCGCCAGCAGCTTGGCCCAAACAAGCACAGATACGCAGTATTTT. Its protein product is CASSLAQTSTDTQYF.

This clonotype was counted at least ten times. The CDR3 DNA follows: TGTGCCACCCACCGCCTAGCGGGGGGCCGGACCTACGAGCAGTACTTC. Residues: CATHRLAGGRTYEQYF. This rearrangement joins TRBV27 to TRBJ2-7; 11 nucleotides agree with TRBD2. Per the germline V gene, CDR1 is MNHEY and CDR2 is SMNVEV (reference sequence). The CDR3 is 16 amino acids. The V and J ends lost 10 bases and 2 bases, in that order; junction bases with no gene match: 13.

This clonotype was seen many times. The V call is TRBV19, the J call TRBJ2-7, with 9 bases matching TRBD1. Germline V gives CDR1 LNHDA, CDR2 SQIVND (reference sequence). With V trimmed by 6 bases and J by 7 bases, 10 bases remained unmatched. This CDR3 region has 14 residues. For the CDR3, the DNA is TGTGCCAGTAGGAGGACCGGGACAGGGAATGAGCAGTACTTC. Protein product: CASRRTGTGNEQYF.

This clonotype was recorded many times. The gene calls are TRBV5-1 and TRBJ2-5, with 12 bases that match TRBD1. Trimming cost V 3 bases and J 6 bases; bases outside gene matches: 6. Germline-derived CDR1 and CDR2 are SGHRS and YFSETQ. The CDR3 extends over 15 amino acids. The CDR3 DNA follows: TGCGCCAGCAGCTCCGAGGGACAGGGGGCTCAGACCCAGTACTTC. As protein: CASSSEGQGAQTQYF. The complete variable domain, with remaining parts taken from reference TRBV5-1 and TRBJ2-5, reads KAGVTQTPRYLIKTRGQQVTLSCSPISGHRSVSWYQQTPGQGLQFLFEYFSETQRNKGNFPGRFSGRQFSNSRSEMNVSTLELGDSALYLCASSSEGQGAQTQYFGPGTRLLVL.